These 32 T cell receptor beta chains were sequenced from one sample in a study of response to subunit inactivated influenza vaccine. TCRdb recomputed calls from the RT-PCR reads with MiXCR, one row per CDR3 protein. The profile shows hundreds of thousands of distinct CDR3 sequences, roughly 23% of them singletons. This material consisted of CD4+ T cells sorted from PBMCs, taken less than 6 days after vaccination. These receptors were collected from a man between 50 and 59 years old who received an inactivated influenza vaccine.

The V gene is TRBV12-3 or TRBV12-4, the J gene TRBJ2-7; D possibly corresponds to TRBD1 (7 bases). The length of the CDR3 is 15 residues. The V end was cut by 5 bases, the J end by 3 bases, with 17 bases between. The CDR3 DNA follows: TGTGCCAGCAGTATTTCGCGGGACAGCTTCTACGAGCAGTACTTC. Residues: CASSISRDSFYEQYF.

The chain recombines TRBV7-8 with TRBJ1-1; D call uncertain. This CDR3 comprises 14 residues. Germline values: CDR1 SGHVS, CDR2 FQNEAQ. V was cut by 3 bases and J by 0 bases, with 8 bases left in between. CDR3 region: CASSFRQVNTEAFF. In DNA, the CDR3 is TGTGCCAGCAGCTTTCGGCAGGTGAACACTGAAGCTTTCTTT.

This clonotype was seen a few times. The chain links TRBV5-5 to TRBJ2-5; TRBD2 agrees at 7 bases. V dropped 4 bases and J dropped 2; count of bases not matched to a gene: 2. Germline CDR1 reads SGHKS; CDR2 reads YYEKEE (reference sequence). This CDR3 has 13 residues. CDR3 residues: CASSPLAQETQYF. The CDR3 nucleotides are TGTGCCAGCAGCCCACTAGCGCAAGAGACCCAGTACTTC.

As regards this clonotype: Germline is not matched at one junction end, which may reflect a read error. This rearrangement joins TRBV20-1 to TRBJ2-1; 7 bases are a match to TRBD1. The CDR3 consists of 14 residues. Germline values: CDR1 DFQATT, CDR2 SNEGSKA (reference sequence). The CDR3 loop reads CSVNRGGPYKEQFF. CDR3 nucleotides: TGCAGTGTAAACAGGGGTGGGCCCTACAAAGAGCAGTTCTTC.

The rearrangement joins TRBV5-1 to TRBJ2-4, with 8 nucleotides matching TRBD1. V shed 4 bases, J shed 4 bases, and the junction held 4 bases outside the gene matches. The CDR3 sequence is 14 residues long. Germline-derived CDR1 and CDR2 are SGHRS and YFSETQ. For the CDR3, the DNA is TGCGCCAGCAGCCAAGGACAGGGAAAAAACATTCAGTACTTC. Translating it yields CASSQGQGKNIQYF.

This chain joins TRBV4-1 and TRBJ1-4; 8 bases align to TRBD1. Germline trimming cut 1 base from V and 7 bases from J; bases unmatched to any gene: 5. Looked up from germline, CDR1 is MGHRA and CDR2 is YSYEKL. CDR3 length equals 15 residues. CDR3 protein: CASSQVGQGSEKLFF. The CDR3 DNA sequence: TGCGCCAGCAGCCAAGTAGGACAGGGAAGTGAAAAACTGTTTTTT.

This clonotype was detected only a few times. V gene TRBV7-8 combines with J gene TRBJ2-3; D is undetermined. V was trimmed by 5 bases and J by 2 bases, leaving 17 bases between them. This CDR3 contains 16 residues. In germline, CDR1 is SGHVS, CDR2 FQNEAQ. CDR3 protein: CASSARVPSYTDTQYF. The DNA of the CDR3 is TGTGCCAGCAGCGCACGTGTACCCTCTTACACAGATACGCAGTATTTT.

In its sample, this clonotype was seen a few times. This chain connects TRBV9 to TRBJ2-1; 10 nucleotides align to TRBD2. The CDR3 extends over 18 amino acids. Germline V gene lookup returns CDR1 SGDLS and CDR2 YYNGEE. V shed 4 bases and J 5 bases; nucleotides not matched to a gene: 15. CDR3 DNA: TGTGCCAGCAGCCGAGAGGGGTGGAGGACTAGCGGAAACAATGAGCAGTTCTTC. This sequence encodes CASSREGWRTSGNNEQFF.

This clonotype has only a few counts. The V gene is TRBV18, the J gene TRBJ2-7; 7 bases align to TRBD1. This CDR3 has 13 residues. Germline lookup yields CDR1 KGHSH and CDR2 LQKENI. The J segment lost 5 bases and the V segment lost 4 bases, leaving 5 bases of the junction unmatched. As DNA, the CDR3 is TGTGCCAGCTCACAGGGGGCTCGAAACGAGCAGTACTTC. Protein: CASSQGARNEQYF.

Regarding this clonotype: The final CDR3 position lacks the conserved phenylalanine or tryptophan, pointing to a likely read error. The V and J genes are TRBV20-1 and TRBJ2-1, with D maybe TRBD1 (6 bases). CDR3 size: 14 residues. Germline values: CDR1 DFQATT, CDR2 SNEGSKA (reference sequence). The V gene lost 3 bases and the J gene lost 7 bases, with 16 bases spanning the gap. As DNA, the CDR3 is TGCAGTGCTAGGACAAACAGGGTTGGGAATGAGCAGTTCTCC. Translation: CSARTNRVGNEQFS.

V gene TRBV28 combines with J gene TRBJ1-5, with 9 bases fitting TRBD1. V was clipped by 4 bases and J by 10 bases; unmatched bases: 5. This CDR3 comprises 13 residues. CDR1 and CDR2 from the germline V gene are MDHEN and SYDVKM. The CDR3 bases are TGTGCCAGCAGTTCGGGACAGGGCGGACCCCAGCATTTT. This encodes CASSSGQGGPQHF.

In its sample, this clonotype was seen a few times. The V and J genes are TRBV29-1 and TRBJ2-1, with 8 bases fitting TRBD2. The germline V gene has CDR1 SQVTM and CDR2 ANQGSEA. The CDR3 contains 14 residues. Trimming at V came to 6 bases and at J to 2 bases, leaving 6 bases not matched to a gene. The CDR3 DNA is TGCAGCGTAGCCAGCGGGGGTGCCTACAATGAGCAGTTCTTC. This translates into CSVASGGAYNEQFF.

This sequence joins TRBV10-3 and TRBJ2-3; D not certain. V was shortened by 2 bases and J by 6 bases, with 6 bases between the two germline ends. Germline lookup yields CDR1 ENHRY and CDR2 SYGVKD. The CDR3 runs 12 residues. CDR3 sequence reads: CAISETGDTQYF. The CDR3 DNA reads TGTGCCATCAGTGAGACCGGGGATACGCAGTATTTT.

The rearrangement joins TRBV7-2 to TRBJ1-2; D not certain. Trimming pared 1 base from V and 6 bases from J, leaving 15 bases between. CDR1 and CDR2 (germline): SGHTA, FQGNSA. The CDR3 is 15 residues long. The CDR3 DNA is TGTGCCAGCAGCTTAGGGGGTAGGAGTCACAATGGCTACACCTTC. Its translation: CASSLGGRSHNGYTF.

This clonotype was seen a few times. The chain recombines TRBV20-1 with TRBJ2-3; a weak D match, TRBD1 (5 bases). CDR1 is DFQATT, CDR2 SNEGSKA, per germline (reference sequence). The CDR3 is 14 amino acids. With 4 bases removed from V and 1 base from J, the gap between germline ends came to 12 bases. DNA for the CDR3: TGCAGTGCTACAAGGACAAGGCGCACAGATACGCAGTATTTT. Amino acid sequence: CSATRTRRTDTQYF.

This clonotype was picked up a small number of times. The chain combines TRBV7-2 with TRBJ2-2; D unresolved. Germline-derived CDR1 and CDR2 are SGHTA and FQGNSA. The CDR3 spans 13 residues. Trimming stripped 1 base from V and 10 bases from J, with 10 bases between. For the CDR3, the DNA is TGTGCCAGCAGCTTAGTGGGTAGTGCGGAGCTGTTTTTT. Translation gives CASSLVGSAELFF.

This clonotype was counted only a few times. The chain carries TRBV14 and TRBJ2-1; either TRBD1 or TRBD2 may fit D (5 bases each). The CDR3 covers 11 residues. Germline V gene sequence: CDR1 SGHDN, CDR2 FVKESK. V dropped 3 bases and J dropped 8 bases, with 5 bases sitting between them. The CDR3 spells CASSQGDEQFF. In DNA, the CDR3 is TGTGCCAGCAGCCAGGGGGATGAGCAGTTCTTC.

This clonotype was counted between two and nine times. The chain recombines TRBV20-1 with TRBJ2-3; tentative D call: TRBD1 (5 bases). The CDR3 runs 13 residues. CDR1 and CDR2 (germline): DFQATT, SNEGSKA (reference sequence). Trimming removed 3 bases at V and 4 bases at J, with 11 bases between. The CDR3: CSARQDNPDTQYF. CDR3 nucleotide sequence: TGCAGTGCTAGGCAGGACAATCCAGATACGCAGTATTTT.

This clonotype was observed a few times. The chain employs TRBV4-1 and TRBJ1-1; 7 bases are shared with TRBD1. In germline, CDR1 is MGHRA, CDR2 YSYEKL. With 4 bases clipped from V and 4 bases from J, the junction kept 3 bases outside the gene matches. This CDR3 contains 13 residues. Here the CDR3 DNA reads TGCGCCAGCAGCCGGCCAGGGGGCACTGAAGCTTTCTTT. Protein sequence: CASSRPGGTEAFF.

The V and J genes are TRBV7-9 and TRBJ1-1; TRBD1 might be the D (5 bases). V lost 5 bases and J lost 1, with 11 bases in between. Germline V lookup: CDR1 SEHNR, CDR2 FQNEAQ (reference sequence). The CDR3 contains 14 residues. The DNA of the CDR3 is TGTGCCAGCAGCCCGTTAGACAGGAACACTGAAGCTTTCTTT. This gives the protein CASSPLDRNTEAFF.

The chain couples TRBV3-1 to TRBJ2-6, with D hard to call. This CDR3 comprises 22 residues. Germline CDR1 and CDR2: LGHDT and YNNKEL (reference sequence). V was cut by 0 bases and J by 0 bases, with 24 bases left in between. The CDR3 coding sequence is TGTGCCAGCAGCCAAGATACCCCCACGATCACAGTCCACAGCTCTGGGGCCAACGTCCTGACTTTC. Amino acids: CASSQDTPTITVHSSGANVLTF.

This clonotype came up a few times. Possible read error: a much larger clone is one base away. The CDR3 is CASSFRGGTDTQYF. CDR3 DNA: TGCGCCAGCAGCTTCCGGGGGGGCACAGATACGCAGTATTTT. V and J are TRBV5-1 and TRBJ2-3; TRBD2 agrees at 7 bases. The length of the CDR3 is 14 residues. The V segment lost 2 bases and the J segment 1 base; nucleotides outside the gene matches: 1. Germline loops: CDR1 SGHRS, CDR2 YFSETQ.

This chain uses TRBV5-1 with TRBJ2-3; D is unresolved. Germline assignment: CDR1 SGHRS and CDR2 YFSETQ. Trimming shortened V by 1 base and J by 0 bases, and 9 bases separated the two germline ends. The CDR3 runs to 15 residues. The CDR3 DNA reads as TGCGCCAGCAGCTTGTTAGCTAGGAGCACAGATACGCAGTATTTT. This encodes CASSLLARSTDTQYF.

V usage is TRBV7-2 and J usage is TRBJ2-5, with D maybe TRBD2 (5 bases). V lost 0 bases and J 4 bases, leaving 15 bases between the germline ends. The CDR3 is 16 amino acids. Germline-derived CDR1 and CDR2 are SGHTA and FQGNSA. This CDR3 reads CASSLAGLGSGETQYF. CDR3 bases: TGTGCCAGCAGCTTAGCGGGCTTGGGGAGCGGAGAGACCCAGTACTTC.

The chain joins TRBV5-1 to TRBJ2-3; 10 positions agree with TRBD2. This CDR3 contains 19 residues. With 4 bases clipped from V and 1 base from J, the junction kept 15 bases outside the gene matches. The germline V gene encodes CDR1 SGHRS and CDR2 YFSETQ. In DNA, the CDR3 is TGCGCCAGCAGCCCCCGCGTTCCGGGACTAGCGCCTGGCACAGATACGCAGTATTTT. The encoded protein is CASSPRVPGLAPGTDTQYF.

The chain is built from TRBV11-2 and TRBJ2-2; D is unclear. V shed 2 bases and J shed 3 bases, with 7 bases lying between them. Germline values: CDR1 SGHAT, CDR2 FQNNGV. The CDR3 contains 14 residues. The CDR3 bases are TGTGCCAGCAGCTTATCTGGATACACCGGGGAGCTGTTTTTT. This sequence encodes CASSLSGYTGELFF.

This clonotype was picked up a small number of times. This chain connects TRBV7-2 to TRBJ2-2; D is undetermined. The CDR3 sequence is 15 residues long. V was shortened by 4 bases and J by 1 base, with 10 bases between the two germline ends. CDR1 SGHTA and CDR2 FQGNSA come from the germline V gene. CDR3 DNA: TGTGCCAGCAGCTCCGGTCTCCTGAACACCGGGGAGCTGTTTTTT. Translating gives CASSSGLLNTGELFF.

The chain links TRBV10-3 to TRBJ2-7; D possibly corresponds to TRBD1 (5 bases). The CDR3 spans 13 residues. V lost 6 bases and J lost 0, with 9 bases in between. CDR1 and CDR2 from the germline V gene are ENHRY and SYGVKD. For the CDR3, the DNA is TGTGCCATCAGGCTAGACAGCTCCTACGAGCAGTACTTC. It specifies CAIRLDSSYEQYF.

Only a few counts were recorded for this clonotype. This sequence joins TRBV5-1 and TRBJ2-7; possibly TRBD1 for D (6 bases). CDR1 is SGHRS and CDR2 is YFSETQ in the germline V gene. V lost 0 bases and J 5 bases, leaving 12 bases between the germline ends. The CDR3 extends over 14 amino acids. CDR3 residues: CASSLGQAGNEQYF. The DNA for the CDR3 is TGCGCCAGCAGCTTGGGACAGGCCGGGAACGAGCAGTACTTC.

This clonotype was seen a single time. One end of the junction varies from germline; a read error may be responsible. The chain employs TRBV7-2 and TRBJ2-3; D is perhaps TRBD2 (7 bases). The CDR3 is 17 residues long. From germline, CDR1 is SGHTA and CDR2 FQGNSA. CDR3 nucleotides: TGTGCCTGCAGCTTACTTGGCGGGGGCGACGGGGCAGATACGCAGTATTTT. Residues: CACSLLGGGDGADTQYF. The full variable domain, completed using reference TRBV7-2 and TRBJ2-3, is GAGVSQSPSNKVTEKGKDVELRCDPISGHTALYWYRQSLGQGLEFLIYFQGNSAPDKSGLPSDRFSAERTGGSVSTLTIQRTQQEDSAVYLCACSLLGGGDGADTQYFGPGTRLTVL.

This clonotype turned up a few times. The gene calls are TRBV6-2 or TRBV6-3 and TRBJ2-5; D is possibly TRBD2 (5 bases). Germline CDR1 MNHEY, CDR2 SVGEGT. The germline V and J ends were trimmed by 3 bases and 9 bases, with 11 bases remaining between them. The CDR3 totals 12 residues. This CDR3 is CASSYTTEAQYF. CDR3 sequence (DNA): TGTGCCAGCAGTTATACGACGGAGGCCCAGTACTTC.

This clonotype was seen a handful of times. The rearrangement joins TRBV4-1 to TRBJ2-3, with D unresolved. The CDR3 runs 15 residues. The V and J ends lost 0 bases and 4 bases respectively, with 11 bases between them. The germline V gene has CDR1 MGHRA and CDR2 YSYEKL. The CDR3 region has the DNA TGCGCCAGCAGCCAAGAGTGGCCAGGCCCAGATACGCAGTATTTT. This translates into CASSQEWPGPDTQYF.